Each of the 21 T cell receptor beta chains below was sequenced from the same sample in a study of cytomegalovirus exposure and HLA in healthy donors. Only in-frame clones appear in the TCRdb table, and some are missing; sequencing was by immunoSEQ multiplex PCR. Of more than 250,000 clones listed, approximately 90% are singletons. Sequencing was performed on PBMCs. The origin of the receptors is a woman between 18 and 29 years old in good health and CMV-seronegative.

The chain combines TRBV6-6 with TRBJ2-1, with D possibly TRBD1 on 6 matching bases. CDR1 is MNHNY, CDR2 SVGAGI, per germline (reference sequence). The CDR3 runs to 12 residues. V was clipped by 6 bases and J by 6 bases, with 9 bases between them. CDR3 DNA: TGTGCCAGCAGGGTAGGGGGCAATGAGCAGTTCTTC. It specifies CASRVGGNEQFF.

The genes are TRBV18 and TRBJ1-4; 12 bases are a match to TRBD1. This CDR3 has 18 amino acids. Germline lookup yields CDR1 KGHSH and CDR2 LQKENI. The J segment lost 6 bases and the V segment lost 4 bases, leaving 12 bases of the junction unmatched. CDR3 DNA: TGTGCCAGCTCACTTACCGGGACAGGGGGCGTCTTAGATGAAAAACTGTTTTTT. This encodes CASSLTGTGGVLDEKLFF.

Details on this clone: This specimen includes other DNA sequences encoding the same CDR3. The chain is built from TRBV6-5 and TRBJ1-1; the D is unclear. The V end lost 3 bases, the J end lost 4 bases, and 9 bases lay between the germline ends. The CDR3 length is 13 residues. Germline CDR1 MNHEY, CDR2 SVGAGI. The CDR3 is CASSYSPGTEAFF. The CDR3, as DNA: TGTGCCAGCAGTTATAGCCCTGGCACTGAAGCTTTCTTT.

In DNA form, the CDR3 reads TGTGCCAGCAGTTCCCTAGGGGCTGGCTACACCTTC. It specifies CASSSLGAGYTF. The genes are TRBV6-5 and TRBJ1-2; the D gene is possibly TRBD1 (5 bases). The germline gives CDR1 MNHEY, CDR2 SVGAGI. V was cut by 4 bases and J by 7 bases, with 10 bases left in between. This CDR3 contains 12 residues.

Note on this clone: The sample contains more than one DNA sequence encoding this CDR3. V usage is TRBV7-3 and J usage is TRBJ2-5; 15 nucleotides align to TRBD2. V dropped 4 bases and J dropped 2; count of bases not matched to a gene: 2. Germline lookup yields CDR1 SGHTA and CDR2 FQGTGA. The CDR3 contains 16 residues. CDR3 protein: CASSSGLAGGQETQYF. Written as DNA, the CDR3 is TGTGCCAGCAGCTCCGGACTAGCGGGAGGGCAAGAGACCCAGTACTTC.

The chain uses TRBV27 and TRBJ2-1; 13 bases agree with TRBD2. The trim removed 6 bases at V and 8 bases at J, leaving 7 bases unmatched. CDR3 length: 15 amino acids. Germline V CDR1 and CDR2: MNHEY, SMNVEV (reference sequence). Written as DNA, the CDR3 is TGTGCCAGCAGCCTCACTAGCGGGAGGGCCGATGAGCAGTTCTTC. It yields the protein CASSLTSGRADEQFF.

The chain has TRBV28 and TRBJ2-2; tentatively, D is TRBD2 (5 bases). The V gene's germline CDR1 is MDHEN and CDR2 SYDVKM. The CDR3 has 13 amino acids. The V end was cut by 7 bases, the J end by 3 bases, with 9 bases between. The CDR3 spells CASIRRYTGELFF. In DNA, the CDR3 is TGTGCCAGCATTCGGAGGTACACCGGGGAGCTGTTTTTT.

The chain links TRBV25-1 to TRBJ2-2; 9 bases agree with TRBD2. This CDR3 has 16 amino acids. The ends lost 10 bases at V and 1 base at J; junction bases unmatched: 10. The germline V gene encodes CDR1 MGHDK and CDR2 SYGVNS. The CDR3: CATSWAGGKNTGELFF. The CDR3 DNA sequence: TGTGCCACCTCTTGGGCGGGAGGGAAGAACACCGGGGAGCTGTTTTTT.

As DNA, the CDR3 is TGTGCCAGCAGTTACTCGTTACCAGGGAGCGGGTACGAGCAGTACTTC. As protein: CASSYSLPGSGYEQYF. This sequence joins TRBV6-6 and TRBJ2-7; TRBD2 is a possible D gene (6 bases). The germline V gene has CDR1 MNHNY and CDR2 SVGAGI (reference sequence). The CDR3 contains 16 residues. The V end was cut by 0 bases, the J end by 4 bases, with 16 bases between.

This clone appeared once. The rearrangement links TRBV10-2 to TRBJ2-3; TRBD2 agrees at 7 bases. In germline, CDR1 is WSHSY, CDR2 SAAADI. The V gene end was trimmed by 8 bases and the J gene end by 3 bases; junction bases not matched to a gene: 5. This CDR3 spans 13 amino acids. CDR3 in DNA: TGCGCCAGCCGGAGCGGGATTACAGATACGCAGTATTTT. Protein product: CASRSGITDTQYF.

The chain employs TRBV27 and TRBJ2-1; D remains unclear. The CDR3 covers 14 residues. CDR1 and CDR2 from the germline V gene are MNHEY and SMNVEV (reference sequence). With 5 bases removed from V and 6 bases from J, the gap between germline ends came to 14 bases. CDR3 sequence: CASSLQTHFNEQFF. DNA for the CDR3: TGTGCCAGCAGTCTACAGACGCATTTCAATGAGCAGTTCTTC.

The chain recombines TRBV9 with TRBJ1-3; D might be TRBD1 (5 bases). This CDR3 is built from 17 residues. Deletions cut 2 bases from V and 0 bases from J, with 15 bases between. Germline CDR1 is SGDLS and CDR2 is YYNGEE. CDR3 loop: CASSVGRNPSSGNTIYF. In DNA, the CDR3 is TGTGCCAGCAGCGTGGGGCGGAACCCTTCCTCTGGAAACACCATATATTTT.

The gene calls are TRBV28 and TRBJ2-5; D possibly corresponds to TRBD2 (6 bases). The germline CDR1 and CDR2 sequences are MDHEN and SYDVKM. V was clipped by 4 bases and J by 1 base, with 13 bases between them. This CDR3 is 15 amino acids long. CDR3 sequence reads: CASSYQASVQETQYF. DNA of the CDR3: TGTGCCAGCAGTTACCAAGCTAGCGTCCAAGAGACCCAGTACTTC.

The genes are TRBV19 and TRBJ2-7, with D unresolved. Germline CDR1 is LNHDA and CDR2 is SQIVND (reference sequence). V lost 1 base to trimming and J lost 6 bases, with 10 bases between them. The CDR3 extends over 13 amino acids. The CDR3 reads CASSIGMGVEQYF. In nucleotides, the CDR3 is TGTGCCAGTAGTATAGGAATGGGCGTCGAGCAGTACTTC.

The chain recombines TRBV10-3 with TRBJ1-5; D is perhaps TRBD1 (6 bases). Germline V lookup: CDR1 ENHRY, CDR2 SYGVKD. The ends were cut back, 7 bases at V and 5 bases at J, with 12 bases in the middle. The CDR3 is 13 residues long. The CDR3 spells CAITGGGDQPQHF. The CDR3 coding sequence is TGTGCCATCACCGGAGGGGGGGATCAGCCCCAGCATTTT.

V gene TRBV10-3 combines with J gene TRBJ1-4; D not resolved. The V end lost 2 bases, the J end lost 0 bases, and 10 bases lay between the germline ends. The CDR3 runs 16 residues. The germline V gene has CDR1 ENHRY and CDR2 SYGVKD. For the CDR3, the DNA is TGTGCCATCAGTGAGGGAGTGAGCGCAACTAATGAAAAACTGTTTTTT. Translation: CAISEGVSATNEKLFF.

The gene calls are TRBV6-5 and TRBJ2-7, with TRBD1 identical over 7 bases. This CDR3 comprises 13 residues. CDR1 is MNHEY, CDR2 SVGAGI, per germline. The ends lost 4 bases at V and 4 bases at J; junction bases unmatched: 4. DNA of the CDR3: TGTGCCAGCAGTTCCCGGGACAGATACGAGCAGTACTTC. Its translation is CASSSRDRYEQYF.

The V gene is TRBV7-2, the J gene TRBJ2-7; 9 bases map to TRBD2. The junction had 11 bases not matched to a gene; V was cut back by 1 base and J by 1 base. Germline V gene lookup returns CDR1 SGHTA and CDR2 FQGNSA. The CDR3 is 18 amino acids. For the CDR3, the DNA is TGTGCCAGCAGCTTAGTAGCGGGCGGGAGGGCCGGGTCCTACGAGCAGTACTTC. Amino acids: CASSLVAGGRAGSYEQYF.

The chain uses TRBV4-3 and TRBJ2-5, with 8 nucleotides matching TRBD1. The V and J ends lost 5 bases and 7 bases, in that order; junction bases with no gene match: 15. CDR1 and CDR2 from the germline V gene are LGHNA and YSLEER. CDR3 length equals 16 residues. The CDR3 nucleotides read TGCGCCAGCAGCGTATCCCCGACAGGGGCGTTGGGGACCCAGTACTTC. It encodes CASSVSPTGALGTQYF.

The chain uses TRBV4-3 and TRBJ1-2, with 7 bases that match TRBD1. CDR1 is LGHNA, CDR2 YSLEER, per germline. Trimming cost V 1 base and J 0 bases; bases outside gene matches: 2. This CDR3 comprises 15 residues. Here the CDR3 reads CASSQVTGPNYGYTF. The CDR3 DNA is TGCGCCAGCAGCCAAGTGACAGGGCCTAACTATGGCTACACCTTC.

The V gene is TRBV2, the J gene TRBJ1-1; 7 bases fit TRBD1. The CDR3 sequence is 15 residues long. V lost 1 base to trimming and J lost 4 bases; unmatched junction nucleotides: 6. The germline CDR1 and CDR2 sequences are SNHLY and FYNNEI. In nucleotides, the CDR3 is TGTGCCAGCAGTGAAGAGACAGGGTCTGTCACTGAAGCTTTCTTT. It codes for CASSEETGSVTEAFF.